The 14 T cell receptor beta chains listed next were all sequenced from one sample in a study of shared clonotypes between healthy human individuals (dated by TCRdb to 2019 to 2021). Library method: the immunoSEQ multiplex PCR assay. Entries here come from immuneACCESS through TCRdb and include only in-frame sequences with V and J called. Some clones fail to appear in such tables; in the studies checked, an unresolved V gene covers under half of the shortfall, and the cause of the remainder is unknown. Across this sample there are about 1 million clones, with approximately 76% seen only once. 1.4% to 1.5% of the sample rests with the top ten. The material sequenced was memory CD4+ T cells sorted from blood. Reading the label with the study, this specimen's cell subset or site is: CD45RA-negative fraction. These receptors originate from a man younger than 35 in good health.

The V gene is TRBV30, the J gene TRBJ2-5, with D unresolved. CDR1 and CDR2 from the germline V gene are GTSNPN and SVGIG (reference sequence). The CDR3 is 11 amino acids. V dropped 5 bases and J dropped 5 bases, with 9 bases sitting between them. CDR3 nucleotide sequence: TGTGCCTGGGGGCCCGGGGAGACCCAGTACTTC. The encoded protein is CAWGPGETQYF.

This chain connects TRBV30 to TRBJ1-5; D gene ambiguous. V dropped 3 bases and J dropped 3 bases, with 12 bases sitting between them. Germline CDR1 and CDR2: GTSNPN and SVGIG (reference sequence). The length of the CDR3 is 14 residues. The CDR3 DNA sequence: TGTGCCTGGAGCAGGACCGGGTACAATCAGCCCCAGCATTTT. It specifies CAWSRTGYNQPQHF. The whole variable domain, filled in from reference TRBV30 and TRBJ1-5, reads SQTIHQWPATLVQPVGSPLSLECTVEGTSNPNLYWYRQAAGRGLQLLFYSVGIGQISSEVPQNLSASRPQDRQFILSSKKLLLSDSGFYLCAWSRTGYNQPQHFGDGTRLSIL.

The chain is built from TRBV30 and TRBJ1-2; D is possibly TRBD1 (6 bases). Between the trimmed V and J ends, which lost 3 bases and 5 bases, there was a span of 13 bases. This CDR3 region has 13 residues. Germline V gene data show CDR1 as GTSNPN and CDR2 as SVGIG (reference sequence). CDR3 residues: CAWSTGTKYGYTF. The CDR3 coding sequence is TGTGCCTGGAGCACCGGGACAAAGTATGGCTACACCTTC.

The chain recombines TRBV18 with TRBJ2-2; unclear D gene. Germline V CDR1 and CDR2: KGHSH, LQKENI. The CDR3 extends over 14 amino acids. Trimming removed 4 bases from V and 5 bases from J, with 11 bases in between. CDR3 loop: CASSRTGKTGELFF. CDR3 sequence (DNA): TGTGCCAGCTCACGTACGGGCAAAACCGGGGAGCTGTTTTTT.

This rearrangement joins TRBV7-2 to TRBJ2-4; the D gene is possibly TRBD2 (6 bases). This CDR3 comprises 15 residues. V lost 4 bases, J lost 2 bases, and 12 bases lay in between. Germline V gives CDR1 SGHTA, CDR2 FQGNSA. CDR3 DNA sequence: TGTGCCAGCAGCTATGGGGGAGGCACCAAAAACATTCAGTACTTC. Translation gives CASSYGGGTKNIQYF.

The table lists this clone with a few counts. Other DNA sequences in this specimen translate into the identical CDR3. The chain combines TRBV5-1 with TRBJ2-7; D unclear. This CDR3 has 12 residues. V was clipped by 0 bases and J by 8 bases, with 9 bases between them. The germline gives CDR1 SGHRS, CDR2 YFSETQ. Here the CDR3 reads CASSLAGEKQYF. As DNA, the CDR3 is TGCGCCAGCAGCTTGGCGGGCGAAAAGCAGTACTTC. The full variable domain, completed using reference TRBV5-1 and TRBJ2-7, is KAGVTQTPRYLIKTRGQQVTLSCSPISGHRSVSWYQQTPGQGLQFLFEYFSETQRNKGNFPGRFSGRQFSNSRSEMNVSTLELGDSALYLCASSLAGEKQYFGPGTRLTVT.

V is TRBV4-1 and J is TRBJ2-6; TRBD2 matches at 13 bases. Germline CDR1 is MGHRA and CDR2 is YSYEKL. The CDR3 has 18 amino acids. V lost 3 bases, J lost 0 bases, and 2 bases stayed unmatched. The CDR3 sequence: CASSQGLAGRSGANVLTF. CDR3 DNA: TGCGCCAGCAGCCAGGGACTAGCGGGACGCTCTGGGGCCAACGTCCTGACTTTC.

This clone was detected once. This chain links TRBV5-5 with TRBJ1-6; 7 bases fit TRBD1. The CDR3 has 16 residues. The V and J ends lost 4 bases and 10 bases, in that order; junction bases with no gene match: 14. Germline CDR1 and CDR2: SGHKS and YYEKEE (reference sequence). The CDR3 sequence: CASSPSTGNRGSPLHF. The CDR3, as DNA: TGTGCCAGCAGCCCCTCGACAGGGAACAGGGGATCACCCCTCCACTTT. The variable domain in full, completed from reference TRBV5-5 and TRBJ1-6, reads DAGVTQSPTHLIKTRGQQVTLRCSPISGHKSVSWYQQVLGQGPQFIFQYYEKEERGRGNFPDRFSARQFPNYSSELNVNALLLGDSALYLCASSPSTGNRGSPLHFGNGTRLTVT.

This clone has only a few counts. This sequence joins TRBV5-1 and TRBJ1-2, with unresolved D. V lost 0 bases to trimming and J lost 4 bases, with 10 bases between them. This CDR3 has 14 amino acids. Germline-derived CDR1 and CDR2 are SGHRS and YFSETQ. CDR3 region: CASSLEPEFYGYTF. DNA for the CDR3: TGCGCCAGCAGCTTGGAGCCCGAGTTCTATGGCTACACCTTC.

The chain recombines TRBV11-2 with TRBJ2-3; 10 positions match TRBD2. The J segment lost 4 bases and the V segment lost 2 bases, leaving 12 bases of the junction unmatched. CDR3 length: 18 amino acids. From germline, CDR1 is SGHAT and CDR2 FQNNGV. CDR3 bases: TGTGCCAGCAGCTTACCAGGGACTAGCGAGATTTATCCAGATACGCAGTATTTT. Amino acids: CASSLPGTSEIYPDTQYF.

The gene calls are TRBV15 and TRBJ2-3; tentatively, D is TRBD1 (6 bases). This CDR3 spans 14 amino acids. The ends were cut back, 3 bases at V and 9 bases at J, with 16 bases in the middle. CDR1 and CDR2 from the germline V gene are LNHNV and YYDKDF (reference sequence). The DNA for the CDR3 is TGTGCCACCAGCAGGGTGGGCCCAGGGGCCACGCAGTATTTT. As protein: CATSRVGPGATQYF.

V is TRBV2 and J is TRBJ1-2; no firm D call. Germline values: CDR1 SNHLY, CDR2 FYNNEI. V lost 0 bases and J lost 2, with 10 bases in between. CDR3 size: 15 residues. CDR3 residues: CASSEALTGNYGYTF. The CDR3 bases are TGTGCCAGCAGTGAAGCCCTGACGGGGAACTATGGCTACACCTTC.

The chain recombines TRBV28 with TRBJ1-2; D not certain. The CDR3 loop spans 13 amino acids. Trimming stripped 2 bases from V and 8 bases from J, with 12 bases between. Germline CDR1 and CDR2: MDHEN and SYDVKM. The CDR3 loop is CASSLTGSGGYTF. The CDR3 DNA reads as TGTGCCAGCAGTTTAACGGGATCGGGGGGCTACACCTTC.

With respect to this clone: A much larger clone sits a single nucleotide away, making a read error possible. V usage is TRBV7-8 and J usage is TRBJ1-3; D gene unclear. Trimming stripped 0 bases from V and 4 bases from J, with 1 base between. Germline CDR1 is SGHVS and CDR2 is FQNEAQ. This CDR3 contains 12 residues. The CDR3 nucleotides are TGTGCCAGCAGCTTAGCCGGAAACACCATATATTTT. It yields the protein CASSLAGNTIYF.